These 24 T cell receptor beta chains were sequenced from one sample in a study of PD-1 blockade in classical Hodgkin lymphoma. The assay was immunoSEQ multiplex PCR, and TCRdb's table has in-frame clones only and misses some. The sample contains 20,000 to 25,000 clones, approximately 67% of which appear only once. Time point denoted: cycle 4 day 1 (C4D1), after about 6 weeks of nivolumab. In every patient, relapse followed autologous stem cell transplantation, while exposure to brentuximab vedotin differed. Thawed PBMCs underwent magnetic negative selection to yield purified CD4+ T cells. This material consisted of CD4+ T cells from blood, taken before the fourth cycle of nivolumab. Receptors were obtained from a human donor with classical Hodgkin lymphoma.

The V and J genes are TRBV11-2 and TRBJ1-1, with D tentatively TRBD1 (6 bases). Germline loops: CDR1 SGHAT, CDR2 FQNNGV. V was trimmed by 2 bases and J by 11 bases, leaving 12 bases between them. The CDR3 runs to 12 residues. The CDR3 protein is CASSLTTGKAFF. CDR3 coding DNA: TGTGCCAGCAGCTTAACAACAGGGAAGGCTTTCTTT.

The genes are TRBV9 and TRBJ2-3; possibly TRBD2 for D (5 bases). This CDR3 has 17 amino acids. Germline V CDR1 and CDR2: SGDLS, YYNGEE. V was clipped by 4 bases and J by 0 bases, with 18 bases between them. As DNA, the CDR3 is TGTGCCAGCAGCCCATTCGGACTTCGTCTTAGCACAGATACGCAGTATTTT. Residues: CASSPFGLRLSTDTQYF.

Points on this clone: One end of the junction fails to match germline, which may point to a read error. CDR3 loop: CASSQDQGGSYEQYF. In DNA form, the CDR3 reads TGCGCCAGCAGCCAAGATCAGGGCGGATCCTACGAGCAGTACTTC. The V gene is TRBV7-9, the J gene TRBJ2-7, with D possibly matching TRBD1 (5 bases). Germline values: CDR1 SEHNR, CDR2 FQNEAQ (reference sequence). The CDR3 extends over 15 amino acids. Based on the CDR3 plus reference TRBV7-9 and TRBJ2-7, the full variable domain is DTGVSQNPRHKITKRGQNVTFRCDPISEHNRLYWYRQTLGQGPEFLTYFQNEAQLEKSRLLSDRFSAERPKGSFSTLEIQRTEQGDSAMYLCASSQDQGGSYEQYFGPGTRLTVT.

This clone was counted between two and nine times. V is TRBV10-3 and J is TRBJ1-6; TRBD1 is a possible D gene (5 bases). Per germline, CDR1 ENHRY and CDR2 SYGVKD. Trimming left V 6 bases short and J 8 bases short, with 11 bases between. The CDR3 extends over 13 amino acids. In nucleotides, the CDR3 is TGTGCCATCAGGGGTACAGGAGATTCACCCCTCCACTTT. This sequence encodes CAIRGTGDSPLHF.

This clone appeared once. The rearrangement joins TRBV16 to TRBJ2-4; 8 nucleotides align to TRBD1. Germline V CDR1 and CDR2: KGHSY, FQNENV. This CDR3 has 16 residues. V trimming: 7 bases; J trimming: 3 bases; junction bases outside the gene matches: 11. The CDR3 is CASTTDRVKDKNIQYF. CDR3 DNA: TGTGCCAGCACCACGGACAGGGTGAAGGACAAAAACATTCAGTACTTC.

V gene TRBV29-1 combines with J gene TRBJ2-3; 11 positions match TRBD2. Trimming at V came to 3 bases and at J to 6 bases, leaving 5 bases not matched to a gene. CDR3 length: 14 residues. Germline V CDR1 and CDR2: SQVTM, ANQGSEA. CDR3 DNA sequence: TGCAGCGTTGAGGATAGCGGGGGGGATGATACGCAGTATTTT. Amino acid sequence: CSVEDSGGDDTQYF.

The chain combines TRBV7-2 with TRBJ1-1, with D possibly being TRBD1 (5 bases). CDR1 and CDR2 (germline): SGHTA, FQGNSA. Trimming removed 5 bases from V and 6 bases from J, with 16 bases in between. The CDR3 runs 14 residues. The DNA for the CDR3 is TGTGCCAGCAGCCACGGGACGTTGGGCGCTGAAGCTTTCTTT. It is translated as CASSHGTLGAEAFF.

The V gene is TRBV18, the J gene TRBJ2-4, with 9 positions matching TRBD1. With 6 bases clipped from V and 7 bases from J, the junction kept 10 bases outside the gene matches. This CDR3 contains 15 residues. Germline assignment: CDR1 KGHSH and CDR2 LQKENI. This chain's CDR3 is CASSQTGGDGNIQYF. CDR3 nucleotide sequence: TGTGCCAGCTCCCAGACAGGGGGAGATGGGAACATTCAGTACTTC.

J is TRBJ1-6 and V is TRBV27; the D gene is possibly TRBD1 (5 bases). Germline V gives CDR1 MNHEY, CDR2 SMNVEV (reference sequence). V was shortened by 5 bases and J by 6 bases, with 14 bases between the two germline ends. The CDR3 runs 15 residues. CDR3 region: CASSLGPLLNSPLHF. The CDR3 DNA is TGTGCCAGCAGTCTGGGGCCGCTTCTTAATTCACCCCTCCACTTT.

V gene TRBV7-8 combines with J gene TRBJ2-7; D not certain. Germline V gene sequence: CDR1 SGHVS, CDR2 FQNEAQ. The CDR3 consists of 13 residues. Between the trimmed V and J ends, which lost 3 bases and 3 bases, there was a span of 9 bases. The CDR3 protein is CASSLGRSYEQYF. CDR3 nucleotides: TGTGCCAGCAGCTTGGGCAGGAGCTACGAGCAGTACTTC.

The chain links TRBV2 to TRBJ2-6; D gene unclear. The CDR3 extends over 17 amino acids. Trimming pared 4 bases from V and 3 bases from J, leaving 16 bases between. Germline assignment: CDR1 SNHLY and CDR2 FYNNEI. CDR3 protein: CASSGRTRRIGANVLTF. For the CDR3, the DNA is TGTGCCAGCAGTGGCAGAACTCGCAGGATTGGGGCCAACGTCCTGACTTTC.

This chain connects TRBV6-1 to TRBJ2-5, with 10 bases that match TRBD2. This CDR3 contains 14 residues. V gave up 3 bases and J gave up 4 bases; unmatched junction bases: 2. Per germline, CDR1 MNHNS and CDR2 SASEGT. The CDR3 DNA reads TGTGCCAGCAGTGATGTAGCGGGGGGAGAGACCCAGTACTTC. Its protein product is CASSDVAGGETQYF.

The chain combines TRBV30 with TRBJ2-4, with D unresolved. The CDR3 extends over 13 amino acids. V lost 4 bases and J 10 bases, leaving 17 bases between the germline ends. The germline CDR1 and CDR2 sequences are GTSNPN and SVGIG (reference sequence). CDR3 nucleotides: TGTGCCTGGAAAAGAAGTCTGGGTACTATTCAGTACTTC. Translating gives CAWKRSLGTIQYF.

This clone has only one observation. J is TRBJ1-2 and V is TRBV10-3, with D possibly matching TRBD1 (6 bases). The CDR3 has 11 residues. Germline V gene lookup returns CDR1 ENHRY and CDR2 SYGVKD. Trimming left V 10 bases short and J 5 bases short, with 11 bases between. The DNA of the CDR3 is TGTGCCACCGAACAGGGATATGGCTACACCTTC. It specifies CATEQGYGYTF.

This chain uses TRBV4-3 with TRBJ1-3; possible D gene TRBD1, 6 bases. Germline CDR1 reads LGHNA; CDR2 reads YSLEER. The CDR3 totals 15 residues. V gave up 0 bases and J gave up 1 base, with 7 bases separating them. The CDR3, as DNA: TGCGCCAGCAGCCAAGATGACAGGTCTGGAAACACCATATATTTT. Amino acids: CASSQDDRSGNTIYF.

This clone occurred a few times. The chain uses TRBV10-3 and TRBJ1-5; tentative D call: TRBD1 (5 bases). Germline V gene data show CDR1 as ENHRY and CDR2 as SYGVKD. The V gene lost 4 bases and the J gene lost 2 bases, with 9 bases spanning the gap. CDR3 length equals 14 residues. CDR3 sequence (DNA): TGTGCCATCAGTGGGAGGGGAGGCAATCAGCCCCAGCATTTT. This gives the protein CAISGRGGNQPQHF.

J is TRBJ1-1 and V is TRBV29-1; 8 bases line up with TRBD1. The CDR3 totals 12 residues. J was trimmed by 3 bases and V by 7 bases; bases with no gene match: 4. Per the germline V gene, CDR1 is SQVTM and CDR2 is ANQGSEA. This CDR3 reads CSAQGGDTEAFF. The CDR3 nucleotides are TGCAGCGCACAGGGGGGCGACACTGAAGCTTTCTTT.

This chain links TRBV7-2 with TRBJ1-4; D perhaps matches TRBD1 (6 bases). The germline CDR1 and CDR2 sequences are SGHTA and FQGNSA. The CDR3 is 17 residues long. Trimming shortened V by 4 bases and J by 7 bases, and 22 bases separated the two germline ends. The CDR3 is CASSYNRQGHLGEKLFF. CDR3 sequence (DNA): TGTGCCAGCAGCTATAATAGGCAGGGACACCTGGGTGAAAAACTGTTTTTT.

The rearrangement joins TRBV7-9 to TRBJ2-3, with 8 bases that match TRBD1. The CDR3 consists of 17 residues. J gave up 0 bases and V 5 bases, and 10 bases lay outside the gene matches. Germline loops: CDR1 SEHNR, CDR2 FQNEAQ (reference sequence). CDR3 DNA sequence: TGTGCCAGCAGCCCCGTCGGACAGGGCCCTAGCACAGATACGCAGTATTTT. As protein: CASSPVGQGPSTDTQYF.

The count of this clone is one. For the CDR3, the DNA is TGTGCCAGCAGTGTGCGGCAGACCCAAGAGACCCAGTACTTC. Its translation: CASSVRQTQETQYF. This rearrangement joins TRBV25-1 to TRBJ2-5; D is unclear. The CDR3 consists of 14 residues. Germline-derived CDR1 and CDR2 are MGHDK and SYGVNS. Deletions cut 4 bases from V and 1 base from J, with 10 bases between.

The chain has TRBV19 and TRBJ2-5; TRBD1 aligns across 8 bases. J was trimmed by 3 bases and V by 6 bases; bases with no gene match: 9. The length of the CDR3 is 15 residues. Germline V gene lookup returns CDR1 LNHDA and CDR2 SQIVND (reference sequence). The CDR3 loop is CASRERWTGKETQYF. The CDR3, as DNA: TGTGCCAGTAGGGAACGATGGACAGGGAAAGAGACCCAGTACTTC.

The rearrangement uses TRBV29-1 and TRBJ1-1, with D unresolved. Trimming left V 3 bases short and J 3 bases short, with 20 bases between. Germline CDR1 reads SQVTM; CDR2 reads ANQGSEA. CDR3 size: 16 residues. CDR3 coding DNA: TGCAGCGTTGATGGCGTAAGGTCGGTTTTGGACACTGAAGCTTTCTTT. It translates to CSVDGVRSVLDTEAFF.

The chain recombines TRBV7-9 with TRBJ2-2, with 7 bases matching TRBD2. Looked up from germline, CDR1 is SEHNR and CDR2 is FQNEAQ (reference sequence). V lost 3 bases, J lost 2 bases, and 6 bases stayed unmatched. This CDR3 contains 16 residues. The CDR3 DNA follows: TGTGCCAGCAGCTTGAGTCTAGCGGTTAACACCGGGGAGCTGTTTTTT. This translates into CASSLSLAVNTGELFF.

In its sample, this clone was seen a few times. V usage is TRBV11-2 and J usage is TRBJ1-6; D perhaps matches TRBD1 (6 bases). Trimming took 3 bases from V and 6 from J, leaving 12 bases between them. Per germline, CDR1 SGHAT and CDR2 FQNNGV. The CDR3 contains 15 residues. CDR3: CASSLEGDSNSPLHF. The CDR3 DNA is TGTGCCAGCAGCTTGGAGGGGGATAGTAATTCACCCCTCCACTTT. Combining the CDR3 with reference TRBV11-2 and TRBJ1-6 gives the whole variable domain EAGVAQSPRYKIIEKRQSVAFWCNPISGHATLYWYQQILGQGPKLLIQFQNNGVVDDSQLPKDRFSAERLKGVDSTLKIQPAKLEDSAVYLCASSLEGDSNSPLHFGNGTRLTVT.